The entry that follows covers one TCR beta chain sequence. The sample belongs to a study of T cell changes during pregnancy in multiple sclerosis. The method was immunoSEQ multiplex PCR; TCRdb's version includes in-frame clones alone and lacks a portion of them. The sample records fewer than 60,000 clones, 80% to 95% being singletons. The V gene's germline CDR1 is SGHAT and CDR2 FQNNGV. With 6 bases removed from V and 7 bases from J, the gap between germline ends came to 13 bases. This CDR3 region has 13 residues. The chain recombines TRBV11-2 with TRBJ1-5, with D possibly TRBD1 on 5 matching bases. Source: peripheral blood, taken after pregnancy. The clonotype comes from a female donor in good health, enrolled as a control in a pregnancy study. The CDR3, as DNA: TGTGCCAGCAGTCCAGGGTTCCGGCAGCCCCAGCATTTT. Its translation: CASSPGFRQPQHF.